This TCR beta chain was sequenced during a study of CD8+ T cells in alopecia areata (dated by TCRdb to between 2017 and 2018). In terms of the full investigation: The treated patients took part in an open-label pilot trial in which moderate-to-severe alopecia areata was treated with oral tofacitinib at 5 to 10 mg twice daily. Patients stayed on tofacitinib for 6 to 18 months and then had 6 months of follow-up off drug so that delayed response and recurrence could be assessed. In both human patients and the C3H/HeJ mouse model, the study applied high-throughput TCRbeta sequencing to look at T cell clonal expansion in alopecia areata. In humans, TCRbeta sequencing was performed on scalp tissue and on sorted CD4+ and CD8+ peripheral blood T cells from healthy controls and from patients with patchy or totalis/universalis alopecia areata. Patients on tofacitinib were biopsied at baseline and after 4 and 24 weeks of treatment, and several of the patients also had a later scalp biopsy. Scalp clonality was compared across normal scalp (n=4), patchy alopecia areata scalp (n=8), and alopecia totalis/universalis scalp (n=8). RNA was obtained with the PAXgene miRNA kit for fixed scalp, the miRNeasy kit for PBMCs, and the RNeasy kit for mouse skin. TCRbeta CDR3 regions were amplified by immunoSEQ multiplex PCR using 35 Vbeta forward and 13 Jbeta reverse primers. What the authors observed across the whole study: Shared TCR sequences between patients were less evident than in mice, which may be partly attributable to HLA diversity in the patient population. Higher clonality and more expanded CD8+ clones were observed in lesional scalp than in normal scalp, particularly in alopecia totalis/universalis, a finding suggestive of antigenic drive. Scalp TCR repertoire analysis is complicated because resident alphabeta T cells in normal human skin are also sequenced, whereas mouse skin is dominated by gammadelta T cells.

Reading the label with the study, this specimen's time point is: baseline before oral tofacitinib. From alopecia areata patients, peripheral blood was collected along with lesional scalp punch biopsies. PBMCs were isolated by density centrifugation and stained for CD3, CD4 and CD8, and CD4+ and CD8+ T cells were sorted on a FACSAria. Libraries were built with the immunoSEQ multiplex PCR assay. For TCR sequencing, RNA was extracted from every sample and reverse transcribed into cDNA to serve as template. SuperScript III was used for first-strand cDNA synthesis, primed with a 2:1 mix of oligo-dT and random hexamers. A synthetic immune receptor repertoire was used to assess amplification bias, and residual bias was removed computationally. The original methods were these. Raw reads were preprocessed to remove errors, and CDR3 was defined by IMGT conventions from the conserved cysteine to phenylalanine. Clonality was computed by normalizing Shannon entropy by log2 of the number of productive unique TCRs and subtracting the result from 1. Scalp TCRbeta sequences were cross-referenced with sorted blood CD4 and CD8 repertoires so that the CD4 or CD8 identity of scalp clones could be inferred. TCRdb retrieved this table from immuneACCESS and kept in-frame rearrangements only. Not all clones are present; in checked studies, unresolved V genes account for under half, and no reason is known for the remainder. Clone size and V and J calls were adopted from that table, with D and trimming inferred from the DNA. This sample has about 150,000 clones in its table, and around 87% of those were observed once. Over 12% of the sample goes to the ten largest clones.

In the case of this clone: Its antigen is unknown. No qualities accompany the bases; no much larger clone lies one base away.

There are 15 amino acids in the CDR3, from cysteine to phenylalanine inclusive. Of all the DNA, just the CDR3 is kept, 45 bases in frame from base 1. The germline V gene supplies CDR1 SGHTA and CDR2 FQGNSA. A distance of 15 bases separates the germline ends of V and J, which lose 4 bases and 4 bases respectively. The receptor chain draws on TRBV7-2 and TRBJ2-3; no D segment can be confidently identified. The sequences come from CD8+ T cells sorted from blood, collected at week 0. The sequence was obtained from a human donor with alopecia areata. The bases are TGTGCCAGCAGCTCCACGATGTTTAGCTCAGATACGCAGTATTTT. This is translated as CASSSTMFSSDTQYF.